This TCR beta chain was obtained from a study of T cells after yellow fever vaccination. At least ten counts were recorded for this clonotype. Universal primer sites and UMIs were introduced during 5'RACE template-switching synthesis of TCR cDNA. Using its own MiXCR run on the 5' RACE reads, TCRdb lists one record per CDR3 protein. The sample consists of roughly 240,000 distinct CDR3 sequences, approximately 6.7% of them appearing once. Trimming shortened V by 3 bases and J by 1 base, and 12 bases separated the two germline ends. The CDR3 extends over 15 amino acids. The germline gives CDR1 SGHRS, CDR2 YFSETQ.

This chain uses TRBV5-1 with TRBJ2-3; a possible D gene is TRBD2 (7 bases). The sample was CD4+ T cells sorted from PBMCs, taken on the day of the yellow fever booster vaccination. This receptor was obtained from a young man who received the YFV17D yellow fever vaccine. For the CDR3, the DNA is TGCGCCAGCAGCTCCCCGGGGGGCGGCACAGATACGCAGTATTTT. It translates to CASSSPGGGTDTQYF.